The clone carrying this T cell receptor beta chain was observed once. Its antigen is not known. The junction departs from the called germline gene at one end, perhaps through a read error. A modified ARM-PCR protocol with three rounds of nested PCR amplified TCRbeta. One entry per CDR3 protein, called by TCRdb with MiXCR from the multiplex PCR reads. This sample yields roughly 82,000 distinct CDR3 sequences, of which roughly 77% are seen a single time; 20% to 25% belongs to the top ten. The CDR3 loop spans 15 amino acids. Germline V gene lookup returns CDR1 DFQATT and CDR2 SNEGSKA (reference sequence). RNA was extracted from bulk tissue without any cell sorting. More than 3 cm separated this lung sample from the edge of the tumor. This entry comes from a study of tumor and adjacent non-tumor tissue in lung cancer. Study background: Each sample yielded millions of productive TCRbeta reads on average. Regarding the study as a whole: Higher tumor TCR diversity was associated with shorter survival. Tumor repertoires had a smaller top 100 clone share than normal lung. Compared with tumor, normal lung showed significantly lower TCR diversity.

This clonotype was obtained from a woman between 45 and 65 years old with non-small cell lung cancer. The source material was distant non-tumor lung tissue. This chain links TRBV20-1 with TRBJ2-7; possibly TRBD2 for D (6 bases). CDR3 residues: CSDPREDGSRDEQYF. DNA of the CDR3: TGCAGTGATCCCCGCGAGGACGGGAGTAGAGACGAGCAGTACTTT.